The entry below gives a single TCR beta chain sequence along with its context. From germline, CDR1 is LGHNA and CDR2 YSLEER. Between the trimmed V and J ends, which lost 4 bases and 0 bases, there was a span of 12 bases. The CDR3 is 15 amino acids. Profiling relied on immunoSEQ multiplex PCR, and the TCRdb table lists in-frame clones only, not all of them. Of 100,000 to 150,000 clones in the sample, approximately 92% were seen once. This entry belongs to a study of control samples from healthy donors and cancer patients. This sequence joins TRBV4-3 and TRBJ1-2, with no clear D. The sequence was obtained from an elderly man with head and neck cancer. Specimen: PBMCs. The CDR3 spells CASSPSRIANYGYTF. In nucleotides, the CDR3 is TGCGCCAGCAGCCCCTCCCGAATAGCTAACTATGGCTACACCTTC.